What follows are 5 T cell receptor beta chains derived from one specimen sequenced in a study of CD8+ T cells in alopecia areata. Specified treatment: oral pan-JAK inhibitor, 5-10 mg twice daily. TCR sequencing used cDNA made by reverse transcription of extracted RNA. The assay was immunoSEQ multiplex PCR, and TCRdb's table has in-frame clones only and misses some. The table lists more than 100,000 clones, around 86% of them singletons. The sample consisted of CD8+ T cells sorted from blood, taken between weeks 30 and 35, from a patient treated with tofacitinib. All receptors come from a human donor with alopecia areata.

This clone was seen a few times. The chain carries TRBV5-1 and TRBJ2-5, with TRBD1 identical over 7 bases. Germline V CDR1 and CDR2: SGHRS, YFSETQ. Trimming cost V 3 bases and J 3 bases; bases outside gene matches: 8. There are 15 residues in the CDR3. The CDR3 DNA is TGCGCCAGCAGCTCTACGACAGGGAAAAAAGAGACCCAGTACTTC. Translated: CASSSTTGKKETQYF.

The chain is built from TRBV7-7 and TRBJ2-7; D assignment may be TRBD1 or TRBD2 (6 bases each). Trimming took 6 bases from V and 3 from J, leaving 18 bases between them. The CDR3 runs to 15 residues. Germline values: CDR1 SSHAT, CDR2 FNYEAQ (reference sequence). The CDR3 coding sequence is TGTGCCAGCAGTACAAGGGGGGCCCCGGGCTACGAGCAGTACTTC. This gives the protein CASSTRGAPGYEQYF.

The chain carries TRBV5-1 and TRBJ2-7, with 8 bases identical to TRBD1. Germline CDR1 SGHRS, CDR2 YFSETQ. V shed 4 bases and J 3 bases; nucleotides not matched to a gene: 12. The CDR3 contains 16 residues. CDR3 in DNA: TGCGCCAGCAGCACCGGACAGGGAGAAGAGGACTACGAGCAGTACTTC. Its protein is CASSTGQGEEDYEQYF.

There are a few counts of this clone. The genes are TRBV27 and TRBJ2-2, with 8 bases aligning to TRBD2. Germline V gene lookup returns CDR1 MNHEY and CDR2 SMNVEV (reference sequence). The CDR3 runs to 15 residues. Trimming took 3 bases from V and 6 from J; bases not matched to a gene: 6. CDR3 in amino acids: CASSLGTRLAGELFF. The CDR3 bases are TGTGCCAGCAGTTTGGGGACTAGGTTGGCCGGGGAGCTGTTTTTT.

The V and J genes are TRBV6-4 and TRBJ2-1, with a tentative D call TRBD1 (6 bases). The V and J ends lost 0 bases and 8 bases respectively, with 14 bases between them. The length of the CDR3 is 15 residues. Germline CDR1 is MRHNA and CDR2 is SNTAGT. CDR3 sequence: CASSDSPGAGDEQFF. Written as DNA, the CDR3 is TGTGCCAGCAGTGACTCTCCAGGGGCAGGAGATGAGCAGTTCTTC.